The 20 T cell receptor beta chains below were found in one sample sequenced in a study of cytomegalovirus exposure and HLA in healthy donors. The PCR made use of 60 Vbeta and 13 Jbeta primers. The protocol was immunoSEQ multiplex PCR, while the TCRdb copy is restricted to in-frame clones and leaves out a portion. The repertoire has around 160,000 clones, about 70% of them found once; the top ten carry about 2.9%. The sequencing input was PBMCs. These receptor sequences come from a woman aged 40 to 50 in good health and CMV-seropositive.

V usage is TRBV4-3 and J usage is TRBJ2-1; D call uncertain. V gave up 0 bases and J gave up 12 bases, with 18 bases separating them. The CDR3 length is 15 residues. Germline V gene data show CDR1 as LGHNA and CDR2 as YSLEER. The CDR3 sequence: CASSQDRNGAHRQFF. In DNA form, the CDR3 reads TGCGCCAGCAGCCAAGATCGTAACGGCGCCCACAGGCAGTTCTTC.

The chain couples TRBV28 to TRBJ2-5; weak D call: TRBD2 (5 bases). The V gene's germline CDR1 is MDHEN and CDR2 SYDVKM. The CDR3 is 13 amino acids. V dropped 3 bases and J dropped 11 bases, with 16 bases sitting between them. Here the CDR3 reads CASSFPGSRGQYF. CDR3 in DNA: TGTGCCAGCAGTTTCCCGGGGAGCCGTGGGCAGTACTTC.

The chain joins TRBV28 to TRBJ1-1; D call uncertain. The CDR3 is 13 residues long. Trimming pared 1 base from V and 4 bases from J, leaving 7 bases between. Looked up from germline, CDR1 is MDHEN and CDR2 is SYDVKM. CDR3 nucleotides: TGTGCCAGCAGTTTATATGGTAGCACTGAAGCTTTCTTT. Translated, it gives CASSLYGSTEAFF.

J is TRBJ1-1 and V is TRBV7-9; TRBD1 is a possible D gene (5 bases). This CDR3 region has 13 residues. V was pared by 2 bases and J by 7 bases, with 11 bases between. The V gene's germline CDR1 is SEHNR and CDR2 FQNEAQ (reference sequence). The CDR3 nucleotides read TGTGCCAGCAGCTTACCGGGGGGGGGTGAAGCTTTCTTT. It is translated as CASSLPGGGEAFF.

The chain uses TRBV5-1 and TRBJ2-5, with 9 positions matching TRBD2. The junction had 8 bases not matched to a gene; V was cut back by 0 bases and J by 5 bases. CDR1 is SGHRS, CDR2 YFSETQ, per germline. The CDR3 is made up of 16 amino acids. The CDR3 nucleotides are TGCGCCAGCAGCTTGGGGGTAGCGGGGGTCCGGGAGACCCAGTACTTC. This translates into CASSLGVAGVRETQYF. The complete variable domain, with remaining parts taken from reference TRBV5-1 and TRBJ2-5, reads KAGVTQTPRYLIKTRGQQVTLSCSPISGHRSVSWYQQTPGQGLQFLFEYFSETQRNKGNFPGRFSGRQFSNSRSEMNVSTLELGDSALYLCASSLGVAGVRETQYFGPGTRLLVL.

This chain uses TRBV29-1 with TRBJ2-7, with a weak D call TRBD1 (6 bases). This CDR3 is built from 13 residues. CDR1 SQVTM and CDR2 ANQGSEA come from the germline V gene. The V and J ends lost 5 bases and 6 bases respectively, with 17 bases between them. For the CDR3, the DNA is TGCAGCGTTTTAGCCCGGGACAATTCCGAGCAGTACTTC. Translated, it gives CSVLARDNSEQYF.

About this clone itself: This sample also contains other DNA sequences that code for the same CDR3. The chain links TRBV5-1 to TRBJ1-2; 10 bases agree with TRBD1. The trim removed 7 bases at V and 4 bases at J, leaving 4 bases unmatched. From germline, CDR1 is SGHRS and CDR2 YFSETQ. The CDR3 contains 13 residues. The chain's CDR3 is CASLGTGAYGYTF. CDR3 coding DNA: TGCGCCAGCCTCGGGACAGGGGCCTATGGCTACACCTTC. Using reference TRBV5-1 and TRBJ1-2 for the parts outside the CDR3, the full variable domain is KAGVTQTPRYLIKTRGQQVTLSCSPISGHRSVSWYQQTPGQGLQFLFEYFSETQRNKGNFPGRFSGRQFSNSRSEMNVSTLELGDSALYLCASLGTGAYGYTFGSGTRLTVV.

The chain uses TRBV5-1 and TRBJ1-1; 9 nucleotides match TRBD1. Germline lookup yields CDR1 SGHRS and CDR2 YFSETQ. Trimming took 4 bases from V and 4 from J; bases not matched to a gene: 11. The CDR3 covers 16 residues. The CDR3 bases are TGCGCCAGCAGCCCGGACAGGGGAATCCCTGTCACTGAAGCTTTCTTT. This encodes CASSPDRGIPVTEAFF.

The chain employs TRBV4-3 and TRBJ1-2; the match to TRBD1 covers 9 bases. V lost 2 bases, J lost 4 bases, and 5 bases stayed unmatched. CDR3 length: 15 residues. Germline V gene lookup returns CDR1 LGHNA and CDR2 YSLEER. In nucleotides, the CDR3 is TGCGCCAGCAGCCAATTGGAGACAGGGGGCTATGGCTACACCTTC. Translation: CASSQLETGGYGYTF.

This clone was found a few times. V usage is TRBV19 and J usage is TRBJ2-5; a possible D gene is TRBD1 (6 bases). V was pared by 3 bases and J by 1 base, with 12 bases between. CDR1 is LNHDA and CDR2 is SQIVND in the germline V gene (reference sequence). This CDR3 has 15 residues. This chain's CDR3 is CASSILGRGQETQYF. The CDR3 nucleotides read TGTGCCAGTAGTATTTTGGGCAGGGGCCAAGAGACCCAGTACTTC.

V gene TRBV9 combines with J gene TRBJ2-2; 7 bases map to TRBD1. Germline V gene lookup returns CDR1 SGDLS and CDR2 YYNGEE. The trim removed 4 bases at V and 3 bases at J, leaving 9 bases unmatched. The CDR3 totals 16 residues. The CDR3 DNA reads as TGTGCCAGCAGCAGCTCGACAGGGATGGACACCGGGGAGCTGTTTTTT. Protein sequence: CASSSSTGMDTGELFF. Full variable domain (rest looked up from reference TRBV9 and TRBJ2-2): DSGVTQTPKHLITATGQRVTLRCSPRSGDLSVYWYQQSLDQGLQFLIQYYNGEERAKGNILERFSAQQFPDLHSELNLSSLELGDSALYFCASSSSTGMDTGELFFGEGSRLTVL.

The chain joins TRBV4-2 to TRBJ2-1; D may be TRBD2 (7 bases). CDR1 is LGHNA, CDR2 YNFKEQ, per germline. CDR3 size: 15 residues. Trimming pared 5 bases from V and 4 bases from J, leaving 15 bases between. The CDR3 here is CASSLGGGLYNEQFF. The CDR3 DNA sequence: TGTGCCAGCAGCTTAGGGGGGGGCCTATACAATGAGCAGTTCTTC.

The V and J genes are TRBV11-2 and TRBJ2-1; 10 positions agree with TRBD2. This CDR3 comprises 16 residues. Germline V gene lookup returns CDR1 SGHAT and CDR2 FQNNGV. Unmatched junction bases numbered 14, after V lost 6 bases and J lost 9 bases. The CDR3 spells CASRSLAGEVRAEQFF. The CDR3 nucleotides read TGTGCCAGCAGGAGTCTAGCGGGAGAAGTAAGGGCTGAGCAGTTCTTC.

The chain couples TRBV11-2 to TRBJ1-6, with D unresolved. Germline V gene data show CDR1 as SGHAT and CDR2 as FQNNGV. The V gene lost 1 base and the J gene lost 9 bases, with 7 bases spanning the gap. CDR3 length: 13 residues. DNA for the CDR3: TGTGCCAGCAGCTTAGCTTCGCGTTCACCCCTCCACTTT. It specifies CASSLASRSPLHF.

With regard to this clone: At one of its ends the junction is not consistent with the germline gene, which may arise from a read error. The chain uses TRBV29-1 and TRBJ1-2; D is possibly TRBD1 (6 bases). Germline V gene sequence: CDR1 SQVTM, CDR2 ANQGSEA. This CDR3 region has 14 residues. CDR3 DNA sequence: TGCAGCGTTGAAGATTCGACAGGCACATATGGCTACCCCTTC. This codes for CSVEDSTGTYGYPF.

Concerning this clone itself: An end of the junction does not agree with germline; a read error may underlie this. The gene calls are TRBV19 and TRBJ1-5, with 9 bases identical to TRBD1. Per germline, CDR1 LNHDA and CDR2 SQIVND (reference sequence). The CDR3 loop spans 14 amino acids. The DNA for the CDR3 is TGTGCCAGTAGGAGGGACAGGGCAGACCAGCCCCAGAATTTT. Amino acid sequence: CASRRDRADQPQNF. Variable domain in full (rest from reference TRBV19 and TRBJ1-5): DGGITQSPKYLFRKEGQNVTLSCEQNLNHDAMYWYRQDPGQGLRLIYYSQIVNDFQKGDIAEGYSVSREKKESFPLTVTSAQKNPTAFYLCASRRDRADQPQNFGDGTRLSIL.

As for this clone: Germline is not matched at one junction end, which may reflect a read error. This chain joins TRBV2 and TRBJ1-5; tentative D call: TRBD1 (5 bases). CDR3 length equals 14 residues. Germline assignment: CDR1 SNHLY and CDR2 FYNNEI. The CDR3 is CASSPISRDQPQNF. The CDR3 DNA sequence: TGTGCCAGCAGCCCTATTTCCAGGGATCAGCCCCAGAATTTT.

Remarks on this clone: An end of the junction differs from the germline gene, which may be a read error. The chain employs TRBV7-9 and TRBJ1-5; D may be TRBD1 (5 bases). The CDR3 spans 12 residues. CDR1 is SEHNR and CDR2 is FQNEAQ in the germline V gene (reference sequence). The CDR3 reads CSSGTGNRPQHF. The CDR3 DNA follows: TGTTCCAGTGGCACAGGTAATCGGCCCCAGCATTTT.

The chain couples TRBV7-2 to TRBJ2-3; a possible D gene is TRBD2 (7 bases). CDR3 length equals 14 residues. The V gene lost 6 bases and the J gene lost 2 bases, with 12 bases spanning the gap. CDR1 is SGHTA, CDR2 FQGNSA, per germline. The CDR3 reads CASRRGPLTDTQYF. DNA for the CDR3: TGTGCCAGCAGGCGGGGGCCCCTCACAGATACGCAGTATTTT. The variable domain in full, completed from reference TRBV7-2 and TRBJ2-3, reads GAGVSQSPSNKVTEKGKDVELRCDPISGHTALYWYRQSLGQGLEFLIYFQGNSAPDKSGLPSDRFSAERTGGSVSTLTIQRTQQEDSAVYLCASRRGPLTDTQYFGPGTRLTVL.

In its sample, this clone was seen once. The genes are TRBV18 and TRBJ1-2; a possible D gene is TRBD1 (6 bases). V lost 3 bases and J 1 base, leaving 12 bases between the germline ends. This CDR3 has 15 amino acids. The V gene's germline CDR1 is KGHSH and CDR2 LQKENI. The chain's CDR3 is CASSPATGNNYGYTF. DNA for the CDR3: TGTGCCAGCTCACCGGCAACAGGGAATAACTATGGCTACACCTTC.